This record concerns one T cell receptor (beta chain) sequence. The data originate from a study of blood T cell repertoires in COVID-19. Germline CDR1 MDHEN, CDR2 SYDVKM. The CDR3 runs 14 residues. The V gene lost 0 bases and the J gene lost 6 bases, with 9 bases spanning the gap. TCRdb's copy holds only in-frame clones and misses some; the assay was immunoSEQ multiplex PCR. The sample holds around 84,000 clones, about three quarters seen once. Sequencing input: peripheral blood. V and J are TRBV28 and TRBJ1-5; a possible D gene is TRBD1 (5 bases). The TCR comes from a man over 45 with active or convalescent COVID-19. CDR3 residues: CASSLWGQGQPQHF. CDR3 in DNA: TGTGCCAGCAGTTTATGGGGGCAGGGTCAGCCCCAGCATTTT.